This record concerns one T cell receptor (beta chain) sequence. Antigen: not known. The germline V gene has CDR1 SEHNR and CDR2 FQNEAQ (reference sequence). Trimming removed 3 bases from V and 0 bases from J; junction bases left unmatched: 3. This CDR3 region has 15 residues. This entry belongs to a study of T cells after yellow fever vaccination. Notes on the study in general: Abundant clonotypes from the bulk population could contaminate FACS-sorted repertoires.

UMIs and a universal primer site were added when TCR cDNA was made by 5'RACE template switching. TCRdb fed the 5' RACE reads into MiXCR, producing one record per CDR3 protein. This table holds about 510,000 distinct CDR3 sequences, about a fifth found once. The genes are TRBV7-9 and TRBJ2-7; TRBD2 agrees at 9 bases. The TCR originated in a man in his late teens or twenties who received the YFV17D yellow fever vaccine. The material was PBMCs, obtained roughly 20 days after the first yellow fever vaccination. The CDR3 coding sequence is TGTGCCAGCAGCTTGGCGGGGGGGAGCTCCTACGAGCAGTACGTC. Translating gives CASSLAGGSSYEQYV.